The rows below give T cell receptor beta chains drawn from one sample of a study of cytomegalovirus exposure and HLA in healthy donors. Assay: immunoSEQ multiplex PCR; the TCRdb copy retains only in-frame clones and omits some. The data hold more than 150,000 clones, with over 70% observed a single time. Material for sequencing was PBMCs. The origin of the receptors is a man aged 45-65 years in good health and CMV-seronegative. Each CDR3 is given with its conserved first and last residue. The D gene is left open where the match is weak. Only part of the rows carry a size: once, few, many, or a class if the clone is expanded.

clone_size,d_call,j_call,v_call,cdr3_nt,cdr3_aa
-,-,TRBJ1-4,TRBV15,TGTGCCACCAGCAGAACGGTATACGAAAAACTGTTTTTT,CATSRTVYEKLFF
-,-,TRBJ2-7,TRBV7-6,TGTGCCAGCAGCTTAGAACATCCTTACGAGCAGTACTTC,CASSLEHPYEQYF
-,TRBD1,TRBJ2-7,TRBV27,TGTGCCAGCAGGAGATTGACAGGGGACTACGAGCAGTACTTC,CASRRLTGDYEQYF
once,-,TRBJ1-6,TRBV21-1,TGTGCCAGCAGCAGCGGGGGACTCAATTCACCCCTCCACTTT,CASSSGGLNSPLHF
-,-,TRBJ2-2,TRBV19,TGTGCCAGTAGTATACCATCTCCAGGGTACACCGGGGAGCTGTTTTTT,CASSIPSPGYTGELFF
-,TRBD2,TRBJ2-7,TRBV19,TGTGCCAGTAGCCCGACTAGCGGGGGGCCCTACGAGCAGTACTTC,CASSPTSGGPYEQYF
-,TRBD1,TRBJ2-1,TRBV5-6,TGTGCCAGCACCCTTCCTAGACAGGGCAGCAATGAGCAGTTCTTC,CASTLPRQGSNEQFF
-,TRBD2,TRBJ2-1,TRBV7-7,TGTGCCAGCAGCCTCGGGGGGGCCAATGAGCAGTTCTTC,CASSLGGANEQFF
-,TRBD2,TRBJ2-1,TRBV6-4,TGTGCCAGCAGTGACCAGGGAGGGAATGAGCAGTTCTTC,CASSDQGGNEQFF
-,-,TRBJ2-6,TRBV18,TGTGCCAGCTCACCAGGGGCACCGAGCTCTGGGGCCAACGTCCTGACTTTC,CASSPGAPSSGANVLTF
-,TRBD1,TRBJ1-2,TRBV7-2,TGTGCCAGACCTAGGACAGGTTCTAACTATGGCTACACCTTC,CARPRTGSNYGYTF
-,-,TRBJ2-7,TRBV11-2,TGTGCCAGCAGCTTAGATCAGAACGAGCAGTACTTC,CASSLDQNEQYF
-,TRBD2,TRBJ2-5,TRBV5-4,TGTGCCAGCACTCGACTAGCGGGGGGTTTCGAGACCCAGTACTTC,CASTRLAGGFETQYF